Presented here are 10 T cell receptor gamma chains from one specimen sequenced in a study of gamma-delta chains in newborns, infants, children. TCRdb reanalyzed the reads using CATT. The data show about 3,700 gamma-chain clones, roughly two thirds seen once. The sequencing input was blood. These receptors all stem from a child who was a newborn, infant or young child, either healthy, febrile or measles-vaccinated (not recorded which).

This clone was detected only a few times. V usage is TRGV9 and J usage is TRGJP. No J gene was available from TCRdb, and it was assigned here by a germline match of the DNA. There are 18 residues in the CDR3. Germline lookup yields CDR1 GITISATS and CDR2 ISYDGTV (reference sequence). With V trimmed by 1 base and J by 4 bases, 7 bases remained unmatched. For the CDR3, the DNA is TGTGCCTTGTGGGAGGTCGGGTACCAAGAGTTGGGCAAAAAAATCAAGGTATTT. It codes for CALWEVGYQELGKKIKVF.

The chain employs TRGV9 and TRGJ1 or TRGJ2. The J gene, missing from TCRdb, was assigned here through DNA to germline matching. Unmatched junction bases numbered 10, after V lost 0 bases and J lost 11 bases. This CDR3 is built from 13 residues. CDR1 is GITISATS and CDR2 is ISYDGTV in the germline V gene (reference sequence). The CDR3 loop reads CALWEVHFIQKLF. In DNA, the CDR3 is TGTGCCTTGTGGGAGGTGCATTTTATTCAGAAACTCTTT.

With regard to this clone: The same CDR3 is also encoded by other DNA sequences in this sample. The chain is built from TRGV2 and TRGJP2. The J gene was missing in TCRdb and was found by matching the end of the DNA to germline. V lost 0 bases and J lost 3; bases outside the gene matches: 4. CDR3 length: 15 residues. Per germline, CDR1 EGSNGY and CDR2 YDSYNSKV. CDR3 in DNA: TGTGCCACCTGGGACGGGCGGGGTAGTGATTGGATCAAGACGTTT. Its protein product is CATWDGRGSDWIKTF.

V and J are TRGV9 and TRGJP. Since TCRdb gives no J gene, matching the DNA to germline was used here to assign it. The CDR3 length is 17 residues. V lost 1 base to trimming and J lost 7 bases; unmatched junction nucleotides: 7. CDR1 is GITISATS, CDR2 ISYDGTV, per germline (reference sequence). CDR3 DNA: TGTGCCTTGTGGGAGGTCTTCCAGGAGTTGGGCAAAAAAATCAAGGTATTT. This gives the protein CALWEVFQELGKKIKVF.

The J gene is TRGJP, the V gene TRGV9. Because TCRdb records no J gene, it was assigned here through a match of the DNA to germline. This CDR3 is 16 amino acids long. The V gene end was trimmed by 4 bases and the J gene end by 9 bases; junction bases not matched to a gene: 9. The germline V gene encodes CDR1 GITISATS and CDR2 ISYDGTV (reference sequence). The CDR3: CALWDRGGLGKKIKVF. The CDR3 DNA reads as TGTGCCTTGTGGGATAGAGGTGGGTTGGGCAAAAAAATCAAGGTATTT.

This clone was seen a single time. The chain employs TRGV5 and TRGJ1 or TRGJ2. No J gene is reported in TCRdb; it was inferred here by comparing the DNA with germline. J lost 2 bases, V lost 3 bases, and 7 bases had no gene match. The CDR3 contains 14 residues. The germline V gene has CDR1 VINAFY and CDR2 YDVSNSKD. CDR3 residues: CATWDGSYYYKKLF. The CDR3 nucleotides are TGTGCCACCTGGGACGGTTCCTATTATTATAAGAAACTCTTT.

As concerns this clone: The junction differs from germline at one of its ends, possibly a read error. This same CDR3 is encoded by further DNA sequences in the sample. The chain joins TRGV9 to TRGJP. No J gene is reported in TCRdb; it was inferred here by comparing the DNA with germline. Germline V gene lookup returns CDR1 GITISATS and CDR2 ISYDGTV (reference sequence). The CDR3 spans 17 residues. The CDR3 sequence is CALWEVKQELGKKIKVF. CDR3 nucleotide sequence: TGCGCCTTGTGGGAGGTGAAACAAGAGTTGGGCAAAAAAATCAAGGTATTT.

The chain is built from TRGV9 and TRGJP. CDR1 and CDR2 (germline): GITISATS, ISYDGTV (reference sequence). The length of the CDR3 is 15 residues. Losses at the gene ends were 5 bases for V and 5 bases for J; bases not matched to a gene: 3. The CDR3 here is CALWVEELGKKIKVF. Here the CDR3 DNA reads TGTGCCTTGTGGGTAGAAGAGTTGGGCAAAAAAATCAAGGTATTT.

This clone was counted a few times. This chain links TRGV8 with TRGJ1 or TRGJ2. The J gene, absent from TCRdb, was called here by matching the DNA to germline. The CDR3 length is 15 residues. Germline V gives CDR1 VENAVY, CDR2 YDSYNSRV. The ends lost 4 bases at V and 8 bases at J; junction bases unmatched: 17. CDR3 DNA: TGTGCCACCTGGGAGGAGAATTTTAGCGTGCATAAGAAACTCTTT. Translated, it gives CATWEENFSVHKKLF.

This clone occurred a few times. The rearrangement links TRGV2 to TRGJP2. The J gene, not given by TCRdb, was assigned here from a germline match of the nucleotide sequence. The germline CDR1 and CDR2 sequences are EGSNGY and YDSYNSKV. J gave up 3 bases and V 0 bases, and 4 bases lay outside the gene matches. The CDR3 consists of 15 residues. DNA for the CDR3: TGTGCCACCTGGGACGGGCGGTGTAGTGATTGGATCAAGACGTTT. It yields the protein CATWDGRCSDWIKTF.